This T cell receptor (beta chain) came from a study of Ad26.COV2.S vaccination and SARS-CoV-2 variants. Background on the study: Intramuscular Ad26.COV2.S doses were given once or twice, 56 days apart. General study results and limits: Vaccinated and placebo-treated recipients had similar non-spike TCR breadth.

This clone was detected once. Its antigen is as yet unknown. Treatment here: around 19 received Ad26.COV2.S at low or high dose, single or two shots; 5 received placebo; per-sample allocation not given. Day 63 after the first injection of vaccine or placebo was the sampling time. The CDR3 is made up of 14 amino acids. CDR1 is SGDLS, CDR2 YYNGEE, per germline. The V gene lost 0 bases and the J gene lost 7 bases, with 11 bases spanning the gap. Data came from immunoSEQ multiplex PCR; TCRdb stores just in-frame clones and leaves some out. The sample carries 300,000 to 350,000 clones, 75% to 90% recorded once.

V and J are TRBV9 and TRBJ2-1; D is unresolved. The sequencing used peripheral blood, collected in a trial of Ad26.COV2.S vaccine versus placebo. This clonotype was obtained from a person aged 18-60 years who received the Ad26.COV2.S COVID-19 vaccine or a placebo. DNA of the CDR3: TGTGCCAGCAGCGTAGCTACTCACAATAATGAGCAGTTCTTC. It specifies CASSVATHNNEQFF.